This T cell receptor beta chain was sequenced for a study of blood T cell repertoires in COVID-19. At the level of the study: Spain, Italy and the United States supplied samples that represented acute and convalescent COVID-19. PBMCs, B-cell-depleted T cells, or T cells provided the cDNA or gDNA that made up the material.

Germline loops: CDR1 GTSNPN, CDR2 SVGIG (reference sequence). V was shortened by 2 bases and J by 1 base, with 11 bases between the two germline ends. The CDR3 has 15 amino acids. Per the original methods: Using reference gene primer amplification, nucleated cell counts were estimated. The protocol was immunoSEQ multiplex PCR, while the TCRdb copy is restricted to in-frame clones and leaves out a portion. V and J calls and clone size are given by that table; D and trimming were obtained from the DNA. The data contain roughly 200,000 clones, roughly 80% of them singletons. Sequencing was done on a sample of peripheral blood. The receptor's source is a man in his fifties with active or convalescent COVID-19. The chain uses TRBV30 and TRBJ2-2; a possible D gene is TRBD1 (5 bases). CDR3 sequence (DNA): TGTGCCTGGAGTCCCCTGGACAAGAACACCGGGGAGCTGTTTTTT. This sequence encodes CAWSPLDKNTGELFF.